This T cell receptor (beta chain) stems from a study of blood T cell repertoires in COVID-19. In the authors' methods: From reference gene primer amplification, estimates of nucleated cell counts were derived. TCRdb's copy holds only in-frame clones and misses some; the assay was immunoSEQ multiplex PCR. V and J calls and clone size are given by that table; D and trimming were obtained from the DNA. The sample holds almost 200,000 clones, about 86% seen once. Only one count was recorded for this clone. Germline V gene lookup returns CDR1 SGHTA and CDR2 FQGTGA. After removal of 5 bases from V and 0 bases from J, the junction contained 3 bases not matched to a gene. The CDR3 consists of 16 residues.

The TCR was taken from a woman aged 70-85 years with acute or convalescent COVID-19. Sequenced input: peripheral blood. V is TRBV7-3 and J is TRBJ2-3; 12 positions match TRBD2. CDR3: CASSTGLAGSTDTQYF. CDR3 DNA sequence: TGTGCCAGCAGCACTGGACTAGCGGGGAGCACAGATACGCAGTATTTT.